This is a list of T cell receptor beta chains from one sample in a study of technical replicates of blood from several donors. Assay used: immunoSEQ multiplex PCR; TCRdb lists only in-frame clones, some missing. The data show fewer than 75,000 clones, roughly 90% seen once. The sequencing sample was made of PBMCs. The source of these receptors is a human donor in good health. Some clones in this sample may be carry-over from other donors' samples. Both conserved end residues are part of each CDR3. Fields, in order: clone size, D gene, V gene, CDR3 length, J gene, CDR3 protein, CDR3 DNA. A D gene is named only where the DNA matches it firmly. Some rows mark clone size as missing; the rest say once, few, many or name a class of expanded clone.

size: .; D: .; V: TRBV5-6; length: 18; J: TRBJ2-6; CDR3: CASSPIPQGYSGANVLTF; DNA: TGTGCCAGCAGCCCCATACCACAGGGCTACTCTGGGGCCAACGTCCTGACTTTC
size: .; D: .; V: TRBV5-6; length: 11; J: TRBJ1-1; CDR3: CASSFNREAFF; DNA: TGTGCCAGCAGCTTTAACCGGGAAGCTTTCTTT
size: .; D: TRBD1; V: TRBV5-1; length: 14; J: TRBJ1-1; CDR3: CASSFGTGGTEAFF; DNA: TGCGCCAGCAGCTTCGGGACAGGGGGTACTGAAGCTTTCTTT
size: .; D: .; V: TRBV7-2; length: 17; J: TRBJ2-3; CDR3: CASSLGVWGETSDTQYF; DNA: TGTGCCAGCAGCTTAGGCGTTTGGGGGGAAACCTCAGATACGCAGTATTTT
size: .; D: .; V: TRBV9; length: 17; J: TRBJ1-6; CDR3: CASSVAAGNSYNSPLHF; DNA: TGTGCCAGCAGCGTAGCAGCAGGGAACTCCTATAATTCACCCCTCCACTTT
size: medium-sized; D: TRBD2; V: TRBV4-3; length: 16; J: TRBJ2-1; CDR3: CASSQGLAGSYNEQFF; DNA: TGCGCCAGCAGCCAAGGACTAGCGGGCTCCTACAATGAGCAGTTCTTC
size: .; D: TRBD1; V: TRBV18; length: 15; J: TRBJ2-2; CDR3: CASSRQGAWTGELFF; DNA: TGTGCCAGCTCACGGCAGGGGGCGTGGACCGGGGAGCTGTTTTTT
size: once; D: TRBD2; V: TRBV10-3; length: 14; J: TRBJ2-1; CDR3: CAIKSSGIEYEQFF; DNA: TGTGCCATCAAGAGTAGCGGGATAGAATATGAGCAGTTCTTC
size: once; D: .; V: TRBV4-2; length: 16; J: TRBJ2-2; CDR3: CASSQVGVLDTGELFF; DNA: TGTGCCAGCAGCCAAGTAGGGGTATTAGACACCGGGGAGCTGTTTTTT
size: .; D: TRBD2; V: TRBV29-1; length: 13; J: TRBJ2-5; CDR3: CSVGSGGTETQYF; DNA: TGCAGCGTTGGTAGCGGGGGGACGGAGACCCAGTACTTC
size: .; D: .; V: TRBV6-5; length: 14; J: TRBJ1-2; CDR3: CASTRGGINYGYTF; DNA: TGTGCCAGCACCCGGGGGGGAATAAACTATGGCTACACCTTC
size: .; D: TRBD1; V: TRBV10-3; length: 16; J: TRBJ1-1; CDR3: CAISRQGPVGNTEAFF; DNA: TGTGCCATCAGTCGACAGGGACCTGTCGGGAACACTGAAGCTTTCTTT
size: once; D: .; V: TRBV19; length: 12; J: TRBJ2-7; CDR3: CASSTGSYEQYF; DNA: TGTGCCAGTAGTACCGGGTCCTACGAGCAGTACTTC
size: .; D: .; V: TRBV30; length: 12; J: TRBJ2-3; CDR3: CAWSYSTDTQYF; DNA: TGTGCCTGGAGTTACTCCACAGATACGCAGTATTTT
size: .; D: TRBD2; V: TRBV5-6; length: 12; J: TRBJ2-1; CDR3: CASSKTSAGTFF; DNA: TGTGCCAGCAGCAAAACTAGCGCCGGTACGTTCTTC
size: .; D: TRBD1; V: TRBV2; length: 15; J: TRBJ2-3; CDR3: CASSDDRAAPDTQYF; DNA: TGTGCCAGCAGTGACGACAGGGCTGCCCCAGATACGCAGTATTTT
size: once; D: .; V: TRBV7-2; length: 15; J: TRBJ2-5; CDR3: CASSLMGGGQETQYF; DNA: TGTGCCAGCAGCTTAATGGGGGGAGGACAAGAGACCCAGTACTTC
size: .; D: .; V: TRBV7-2; length: 16; J: TRBJ2-7; CDR3: CASSSGGGLLSYEQYF; DNA: TGTGCCAGCAGCTCTGGGGGCGGGCTCCTATCCTACGAGCAGTACTTC
size: .; D: .; V: TRBV5-1; length: 15; J: TRBJ2-3; CDR3: CASRGGAGEADTQYF; DNA: TGCGCCAGCAGAGGGGGGGCAGGGGAGGCTGATACGCAGTATTTT
size: .; D: .; V: TRBV18; length: 15; J: TRBJ1-4; CDR3: CASSQGAGPDEKLFF; DNA: TGTGCCAGCTCACAAGGCGCGGGGCCGGACGAAAAACTGTTTTTT
size: .; D: TRBD1; V: TRBV6-1; length: 14; J: TRBJ1-2; CDR3: CASSEGTANYGYTF; DNA: TGTGCCAGCAGCGAGGGGACAGCCAACTATGGCTACACCTTC
size: .; D: .; V: TRBV19; length: 15; J: TRBJ2-2; CDR3: CASISETGNTGELFF; DNA: TGTGCCAGTATCTCCGAGACAGGGAACACCGGGGAGCTGTTTTTT
size: .; D: TRBD2; V: TRBV19; length: 18; J: TRBJ2-3; CDR3: CASSPKLAGGYFTDTQYF; DNA: TGTGCCAGTAGTCCGAAACTAGCGGGGGGGTATTTCACAGATACGCAGTATTTT
size: .; D: .; V: TRBV6-1; length: 15; J: TRBJ1-5; CDR3: CASRPRGRGNQPQHF; DNA: TGTGCCAGCAGGCCCAGGGGCCGGGGCAATCAGCCCCAGCATTTT
size: .; D: .; V: TRBV5-1; length: 14; J: TRBJ2-3; CDR3: CASSQGRTGDTQYF; DNA: TGCGCCAGCAGTCAAGGGCGAACAGGCGATACGCAGTATTTT
size: .; D: .; V: TRBV7-6; length: 14; J: TRBJ2-1; CDR3: CASSLVGEGGEQFF; DNA: TGTGCCAGCAGCTTAGTCGGGGAGGGGGGTGAGCAGTTCTTC
size: .; D: .; V: TRBV7-6; length: 15; J: TRBJ2-7; CDR3: CASSPVAGAHGEQYF; DNA: TGTGCCAGCAGCCCGGTTGCTGGAGCCCATGGGGAGCAGTACTTC
size: medium-sized; D: .; V: TRBV7-2; length: 14; J: TRBJ2-7; CDR3: CASRLGGGSYEQYF; DNA: TGTGCCAGCAGATTAGGGGGCGGGAGCTACGAGCAGTACTTC
size: once; D: TRBD1; V: TRBV19; length: 14; J: TRBJ2-3; CDR3: CASSKGQGVDTQYF; DNA: TGTGCCAGTAGCAAGGGACAGGGGGTGGATACGCAGTATTTT
size: .; D: .; V: TRBV7-2; length: 14; J: TRBJ2-7; CDR3: CASSSLTSGDEQYF; DNA: TGTGCCAGCAGCTCCTTGACTAGTGGCGACGAGCAGTACTTC
size: once; D: .; V: TRBV5-4; length: 13; J: TRBJ2-5; CDR3: CASSLVGTPTQYF; DNA: TGTGCCAGCAGCTTGGTGGGGACACCGACCCAGTACTTC
size: once; D: .; V: TRBV7-2; length: 13; J: TRBJ2-7; CDR3: CASSWTQSYEQYF; DNA: TGTGCCAGCAGCTGGACTCAATCCTACGAGCAGTACTTC
size: few; D: .; V: TRBV25-1; length: 11; J: TRBJ1-2; CDR3: CASSPGVGYTF; DNA: TGTGCCAGCAGCCCCGGGGTGGGCTACACCTTC
size: .; D: TRBD2; V: TRBV27; length: 14; J: TRBJ2-1; CDR3: CASSLRPGGNEQFF; DNA: TGTGCCAGCAGTTTAAGGCCCGGGGGGAATGAGCAGTTCTTC
size: .; D: TRBD1; V: TRBV5-1; length: 17; J: TRBJ2-2; CDR3: CASSSTGQGGATGELFF; DNA: TGCGCCAGCAGCTCGACCGGACAGGGTGGCGCCACCGGGGAGCTGTTTTTT
size: .; D: .; V: TRBV19; length: 14; J: TRBJ1-1; CDR3: CASSIGGGTTEAFF; DNA: TGTGCCAGTAGTATTGGAGGCGGAACCACTGAAGCTTTCTTT
size: .; D: .; V: TRBV18; length: 14; J: TRBJ1-1; CDR3: CASSPRDKNTEAFF; DNA: TGTGCCAGCTCACCGAGAGACAAGAACACTGAAGCTTTCTTT
size: .; D: .; V: TRBV7-2; length: 13; J: TRBJ2-7; CDR3: CASTDRSSYEQYF; DNA: TGTGCCAGCACTGACAGGAGCTCCTACGAGCAGTACTTC
size: once; D: TRBD1; V: TRBV6-5; length: 14; J: TRBJ1-2; CDR3: CASSSDRDGYGYTF; DNA: TGTGCCAGCAGTTCAGACAGGGATGGCTATGGCTACACCTTC
size: once; D: TRBD2; V: TRBV12-5; length: 15; J: TRBJ2-7; CDR3: CASGLVVSGSYEQYF; DNA: TGTGCTAGTGGTTTGGTCGTTAGCGGGAGCTACGAGCAGTACTTC
size: .; D: TRBD2; V: TRBV7-8; length: 14; J: TRBJ2-7; CDR3: CASSLVGGSYEQYF; DNA: TGTGCCAGCAGCTTAGTGGGGGGGTCCTACGAGCAGTACTTC